The 14 T cell receptor beta chains reported below all come from one sample, sequenced in a study of T-cell memory formation after mild COVID-19. Via MiXCR, TCRdb re-called the 5' RACE reads, giving one row per CDR3 protein. Of 540,000 or so distinct CDR3 sequences in the sample, about a fifth are singletons; the top ten hold around 12%. Sequenced: PBMCs or a T cell subset sorted from them (not recorded which). These receptors were collected from an adult woman who had mild COVID-19 (a few samples of this study predate the infection). Cell type and time point are not known.

The chain employs TRBV15 and TRBJ2-1, with 11 positions matching TRBD1. Germline V gene lookup returns CDR1 LNHNV and CDR2 YYDKDF (reference sequence). The CDR3 contains 14 residues. V gave up 5 bases and J gave up 8 bases; unmatched junction bases: 5. CDR3: CATSRDRGTYEQFF. Written as DNA, the CDR3 is TGTGCCACCAGCCGGGACAGGGGGACGTATGAGCAGTTCTTC.

The chain recombines TRBV9 with TRBJ2-5, with no clear D. The CDR3 loop spans 14 amino acids. Trimming removed 0 bases from V and 5 bases from J, with 11 bases in between. CDR1 is SGDLS, CDR2 YYNGEE, per germline. The CDR3 is CASSVGPSRETQYF. In nucleotides, the CDR3 is TGTGCCAGCAGCGTAGGACCTTCTCGGGAGACCCAGTACTTC.

The gene calls are TRBV20-1 and TRBJ2-2, with TRBD2 matching over 12 bases. The trim removed 4 bases at V and 0 bases at J, leaving 6 bases unmatched. Germline CDR1 DFQATT, CDR2 SNEGSKA (reference sequence). This CDR3 region has 17 residues. The CDR3 nucleotides are TGCAGTGCTACGGGGCTAGCGGGAGGGGCGAACACCGGGGAGCTGTTTTTT. It encodes CSATGLAGGANTGELFF.

The chain has TRBV9 and TRBJ2-2; 7 bases line up with TRBD2. Germline CDR1 reads SGDLS; CDR2 reads YYNGEE. V was pared by 1 base and J by 7 bases, with 10 bases of the junction left unmatched. The CDR3 has 16 amino acids. In DNA form, the CDR3 reads TGTGCCAGCAGCGTATCGAGCGGGACCCGTCGCGGGGAGCTGTTTTTT. Translating gives CASSVSSGTRRGELFF.

V and J are TRBV7-6 and TRBJ2-5; D gene ambiguous. Germline-derived CDR1 and CDR2 are SGHVS and FNYEAQ. CDR3 length: 13 residues. V lost 2 bases, J lost 7 bases, and 11 bases lay in between. CDR3 coding DNA: TGTGCCAGCAGCTTATACGGACCGGGGACCCAGTACTTC. Residues: CASSLYGPGTQYF.

The genes are TRBV21-1 and TRBJ2-7; the table's D call of TRBD1 was not tested on the DNA. TRBV21-1 is shown as a pseudogene. The CDR3 has 18 residues. In DNA, the CDR3 is TGTGCCAGCAGTACCCTGATCCGGACAAATGGGGACGCCTACGAGCAGTACTTC. Its translation is CASSTLIRTNGDAYEQYF.

This clonotype was found a few times. The chain couples TRBV20-1 to TRBJ2-7; TRBD1 agrees at 11 bases. The CDR3 is 15 residues long. Germline V lookup: CDR1 DFQATT, CDR2 SNEGSKA (reference sequence). V shed 2 bases, J shed 1 base, and the junction held 4 bases outside the gene matches. CDR3 sequence: CSARSRDRGSYEQYF. The CDR3 DNA reads TGCAGTGCTAGATCCCGGGACAGGGGGTCCTACGAGCAGTACTTC.

This clonotype has only a few counts. The chain uses TRBV19 and TRBJ2-1, with D perhaps matching TRBD2 (6 bases). The germline V gene encodes CDR1 LNHDA and CDR2 SQIVND (reference sequence). This CDR3 is 14 amino acids long. Trimming left V 4 bases short and J 4 bases short, with 11 bases between. The DNA of the CDR3 is TGTGCCAGTAGTACGGGACTTAGTTACAATGAGCAGTTCTTC. This gives the protein CASSTGLSYNEQFF.

A few counts support this clonotype. This chain links TRBV7-2 with TRBJ2-7; 9 nucleotides line up with TRBD1. The V and J ends lost 5 bases and 3 bases, in that order; junction bases with no gene match: 14. The CDR3 length is 17 residues. Per germline, CDR1 SGHTA and CDR2 FQGNSA. CDR3 bases: TGTGCCAGCAGCCCGAAGGCGGACAGGGGATCCTACTACGAGCAGTACTTC. The encoded protein is CASSPKADRGSYYEQYF.

The chain employs TRBV18 and TRBJ2-1; the D is unclear. The CDR3 is 12 residues long. Trimming pared 3 bases from V and 8 bases from J, leaving 8 bases between. Germline CDR1 is KGHSH and CDR2 is LQKENI. Here the CDR3 DNA reads TGTGCCAGCTCACCCCAGATGGATGAGCAGTTCTTC. Translation: CASSPQMDEQFF.

The chain joins TRBV4-1 to TRBJ2-1, with D perhaps matching TRBD2 (5 bases). V was pared by 4 bases and J by 0 bases, with 13 bases between. Germline V gives CDR1 MGHRA, CDR2 YSYEKL. The CDR3 runs to 16 residues. The CDR3 sequence: CASSPEDFSSYNEQFF. In DNA form, the CDR3 reads TGCGCCAGCAGCCCAGAGGACTTCAGCTCCTACAATGAGCAGTTCTTC.

This clonotype was seen a few times. This chain connects TRBV7-8 to TRBJ1-4; 10 nucleotides agree with TRBD1. With 5 bases clipped from V and 8 bases from J, the junction kept 11 bases outside the gene matches. The CDR3 is 16 residues long. Germline V lookup: CDR1 SGHVS, CDR2 FQNEAQ. In DNA form, the CDR3 reads TGTGCCAGCAGCCCACCCGGACAGGGGGATTGGGAAAAACTGTTTTTT. This sequence encodes CASSPPGQGDWEKLFF.

The gene calls are TRBV20-1 and TRBJ1-4, with TRBD1 identical over 10 bases. Germline CDR1 is DFQATT and CDR2 is SNEGSKA (reference sequence). This CDR3 has 15 amino acids. V dropped 6 bases and J dropped 8; count of bases not matched to a gene: 12. CDR3 nucleotides: TGCAGTGCCAGGGACAGGGGATTCTCAAGCGAAAAACTGTTTTTT. Amino acids: CSARDRGFSSEKLFF.

The chain joins TRBV6-1 to TRBJ2-2; 11 nucleotides line up with TRBD1. Germline-derived CDR1 and CDR2 are MNHNS and SASEGT. The trim removed 8 bases at V and 3 bases at J, leaving 2 bases unmatched. This CDR3 spans 14 amino acids. The CDR3 loop reads CASPGQGDTGELFF. The DNA of the CDR3 is TGTGCCAGCCCGGGACAGGGGGACACCGGGGAGCTGTTTTTT.